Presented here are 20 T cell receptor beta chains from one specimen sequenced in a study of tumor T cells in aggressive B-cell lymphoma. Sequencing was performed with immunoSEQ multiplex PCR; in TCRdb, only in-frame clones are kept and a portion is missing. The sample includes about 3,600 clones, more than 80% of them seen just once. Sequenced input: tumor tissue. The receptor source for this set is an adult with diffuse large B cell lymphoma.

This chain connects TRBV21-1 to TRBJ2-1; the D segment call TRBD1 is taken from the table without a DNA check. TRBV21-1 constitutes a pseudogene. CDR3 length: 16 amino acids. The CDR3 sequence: CASSTSGTGKGNEQFF. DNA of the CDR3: TGTGCCAGCAGCACCTCCGGGACAGGGAAAGGCAATGAGCAGTTCTTC.

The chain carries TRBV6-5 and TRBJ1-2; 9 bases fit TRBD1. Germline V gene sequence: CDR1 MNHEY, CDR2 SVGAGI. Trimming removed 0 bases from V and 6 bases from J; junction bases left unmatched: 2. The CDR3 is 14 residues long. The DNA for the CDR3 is TGTGCCAGCAGTTACTCGCGACAGGGGGATGGCTACACCTTC. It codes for CASSYSRQGDGYTF.

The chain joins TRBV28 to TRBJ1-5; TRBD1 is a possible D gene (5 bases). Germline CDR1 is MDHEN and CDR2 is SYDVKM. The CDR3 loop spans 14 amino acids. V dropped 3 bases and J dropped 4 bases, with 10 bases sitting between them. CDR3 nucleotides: TGTGCCAGCAGTTTGGGGCAGTTGAATCAGCCCCAGCATTTT. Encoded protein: CASSLGQLNQPQHF.

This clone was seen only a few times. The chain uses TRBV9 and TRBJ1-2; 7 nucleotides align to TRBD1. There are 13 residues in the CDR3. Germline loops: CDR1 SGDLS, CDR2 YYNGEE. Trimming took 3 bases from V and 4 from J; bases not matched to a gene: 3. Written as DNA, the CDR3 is TGTGCCAGCAGCGCGGGGACAGCCTATGGCTACACCTTC. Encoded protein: CASSAGTAYGYTF.

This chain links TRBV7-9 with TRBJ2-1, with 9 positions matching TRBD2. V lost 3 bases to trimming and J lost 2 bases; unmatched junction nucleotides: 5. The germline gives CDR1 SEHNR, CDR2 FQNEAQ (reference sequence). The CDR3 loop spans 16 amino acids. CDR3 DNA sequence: TGTGCCAGCAGCTTGGAGCGGGGGGCCACCTACAATGAGCAGTTCTTC. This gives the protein CASSLERGATYNEQFF.

The CDR3 nucleotides are TGTGCCAGCAGTTACAGGGGCCCAGGAGGCTACACCTTC. Its protein product is CASSYRGPGGYTF. The rearrangement uses TRBV6-5 and TRBJ1-2, with D possibly matching TRBD1 (5 bases). CDR3 length: 13 residues. The germline CDR1 and CDR2 sequences are MNHEY and SVGAGI. Trimming removed 2 bases from V and 8 bases from J, with 12 bases in between.

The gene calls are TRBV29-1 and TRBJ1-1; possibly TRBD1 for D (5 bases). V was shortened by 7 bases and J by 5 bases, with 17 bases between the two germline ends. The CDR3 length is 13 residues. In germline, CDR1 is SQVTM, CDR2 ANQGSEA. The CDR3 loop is CSAGHPFQTEAFF. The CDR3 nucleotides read TGCAGCGCTGGACACCCTTTTCAGACTGAAGCTTTCTTT.

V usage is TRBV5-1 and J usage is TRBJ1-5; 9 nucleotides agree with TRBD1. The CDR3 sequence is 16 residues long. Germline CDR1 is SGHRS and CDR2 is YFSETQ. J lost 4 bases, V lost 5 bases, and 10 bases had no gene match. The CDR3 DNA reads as TGCGCCAGCAGTTATCTTGGGACAGGGAAGAATCAGCCCCAGCATTTT. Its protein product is CASSYLGTGKNQPQHF.

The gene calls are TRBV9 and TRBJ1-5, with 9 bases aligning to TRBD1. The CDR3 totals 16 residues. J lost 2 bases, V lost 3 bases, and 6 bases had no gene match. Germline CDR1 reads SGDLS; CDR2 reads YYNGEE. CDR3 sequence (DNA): TGTGCCAGCAGCGGGGCACAGGGGGCAGGCAATCAGCCCCAGCATTTT. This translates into CASSGAQGAGNQPQHF.

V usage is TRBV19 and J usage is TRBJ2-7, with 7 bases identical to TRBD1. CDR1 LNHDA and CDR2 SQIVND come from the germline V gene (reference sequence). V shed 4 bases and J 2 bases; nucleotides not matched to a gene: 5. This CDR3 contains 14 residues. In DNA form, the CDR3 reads TGTGCCAGTAGTACAGGGGACAGTCCCTACGAGCAGTACTTC. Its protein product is CASSTGDSPYEQYF.

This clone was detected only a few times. CDR3 DNA sequence: TGTGCCAGCAGTGAGGGGAAGCGGGGACCTGGCACAGATACGCAGTATTTT. The encoded protein is CASSEGKRGPGTDTQYF. The V call is TRBV6-1, the J call TRBJ2-3, with 7 bases matching TRBD2. Germline values: CDR1 MNHNS, CDR2 SASEGT. The V and J ends lost 3 bases and 1 base, in that order; junction bases with no gene match: 10. This CDR3 spans 17 amino acids.

The CDR3 DNA reads TGTGCCTGGAGTGTGGAGAAATCCTATGGCTACACCTTC. Translated, it gives CAWSVEKSYGYTF. The gene calls are TRBV30 and TRBJ1-2; no clear D gene. V lost 0 bases and J lost 4, with 9 bases in between. CDR1 is GTSNPN and CDR2 is SVGIG in the germline V gene (reference sequence). This CDR3 is built from 13 residues.

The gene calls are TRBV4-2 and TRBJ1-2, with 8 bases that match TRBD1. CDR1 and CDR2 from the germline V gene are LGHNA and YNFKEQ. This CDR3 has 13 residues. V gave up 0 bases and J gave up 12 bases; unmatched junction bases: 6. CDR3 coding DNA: TGTGCCAGCAGCCAAGACAGGGGGCGCGTCCACACCTTC. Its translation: CASSQDRGRVHTF.

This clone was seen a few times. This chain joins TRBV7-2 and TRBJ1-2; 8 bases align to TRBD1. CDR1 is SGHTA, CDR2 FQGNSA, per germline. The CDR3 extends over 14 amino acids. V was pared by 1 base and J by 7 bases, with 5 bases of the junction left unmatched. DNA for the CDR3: TGTGCCAGCAGCTTAGTCCAGGGGGCGAGTGGCTACACCTTC. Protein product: CASSLVQGASGYTF.

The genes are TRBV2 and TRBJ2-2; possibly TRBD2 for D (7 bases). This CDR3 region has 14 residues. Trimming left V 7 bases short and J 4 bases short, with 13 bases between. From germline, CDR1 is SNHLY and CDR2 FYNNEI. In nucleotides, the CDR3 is TGTGCCAGCAAACGGGGGGCTTTCACCGGGGAGCTGTTTTTT. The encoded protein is CASKRGAFTGELFF.

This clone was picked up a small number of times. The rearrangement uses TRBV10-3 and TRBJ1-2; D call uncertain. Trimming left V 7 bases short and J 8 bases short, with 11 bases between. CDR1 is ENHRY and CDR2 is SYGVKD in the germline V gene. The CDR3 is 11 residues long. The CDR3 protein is CAINSPRGYTF. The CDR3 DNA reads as TGTGCCATCAACTCCCCCCGCGGCTACACCTTC.

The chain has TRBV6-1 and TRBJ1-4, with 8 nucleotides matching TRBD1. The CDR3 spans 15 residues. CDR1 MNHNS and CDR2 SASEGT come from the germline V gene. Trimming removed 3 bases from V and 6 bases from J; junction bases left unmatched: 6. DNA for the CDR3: TGTGCCAGCAGTGACAGCTCGACAGGGGATGAAAAACTGTTTTTT. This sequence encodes CASSDSSTGDEKLFF.

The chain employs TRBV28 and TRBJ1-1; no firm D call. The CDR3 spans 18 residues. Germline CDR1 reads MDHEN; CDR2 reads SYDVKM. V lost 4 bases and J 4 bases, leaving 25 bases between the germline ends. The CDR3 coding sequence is TGTGCCAGCAGTTCGCCCCGACTCATTCCCTCGGGAGGCACTGAAGCTTTCTTT. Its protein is CASSSPRLIPSGGTEAFF.

Written as DNA, the CDR3 is TGTGCCAGCAGCCTCACAGGGGACGCTCAGCCCCAGCATTTT. This encodes CASSLTGDAQPQHF. The gene calls are TRBV6-5 and TRBJ1-5, with 7 positions matching TRBD1. The CDR3 runs 14 residues. Germline CDR1 and CDR2: MNHEY and SVGAGI. V shed 6 bases and J 6 bases; nucleotides not matched to a gene: 8.

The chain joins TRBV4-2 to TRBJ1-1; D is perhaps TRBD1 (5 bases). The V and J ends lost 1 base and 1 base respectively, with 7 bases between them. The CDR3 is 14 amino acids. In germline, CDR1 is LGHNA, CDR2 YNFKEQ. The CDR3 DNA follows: TGTGCCAGCAGCCAAGCGGGGGGGAACACTGAAGCTTTCTTT. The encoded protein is CASSQAGGNTEAFF.